A single sample gave rise to the 19 T cell receptor beta chains below, sequenced in a study of vaccination and CD4 T cells after COVID-19. These receptors are not linked to any known antigen. Sample treatment: roughly 11-day PBMC culture with coronavirus spike peptide pools or control peptides (ViraFEST assay). Oncomine TCR Beta short-read sequencing was applied to DNA from cultured CD4+ T cells. TCRdb reprocessed the PCR reads via MiXCR and lists one record per CDR3 protein. Of 11,000 or so distinct CDR3 sequences listed, around a third are singletons. Sample: CD4+ T cells from blood, cultured in vitro, taken before SARS-CoV-2 vaccination. These TCRs come from a human donor who received a COVID-19 vaccine.

The chain employs TRBV5-3 and TRBJ2-7, with TRBD1 identical over 7 bases. TRBV5-3 is an open reading frame, and its role is uncertain. The CDR3 spans 16 residues. V shed 4 bases, J shed 0 bases, and the junction held 10 bases outside the gene matches. This CDR3 is CARSVGQDLYSYEQYF. The CDR3 DNA sequence: TGTGCCAGAAGCGTAGGACAGGACCTTTACTCCTACGAGCAGTACTTC.

The chain links TRBV12-3 or TRBV12-4 to TRBJ1-3; D perhaps matches TRBD1 (6 bases). This CDR3 is built from 15 residues. V shed 7 bases and J shed 12 bases, with 25 bases lying between them. The CDR3 here is CASNGQREFVKNIYF. CDR3 DNA sequence: TGTGCCAGCAACGGACAGAGGGAGTTCGTGAAGAACATATATTTT.

DNA for the CDR3: TGCGCCAGCAGCGGGACGGCGATGTACCAAGAGACCCAGTACTTC. It translates to CASSGTAMYQETQYF. The chain carries TRBV5-1 and TRBJ2-5; D may match TRBD1 or TRBD2 (5 bases each). The CDR3 spans 15 residues. Germline V gene data show CDR1 as SGHRS and CDR2 as YFSETQ. The V gene lost 4 bases and the J gene lost 0 bases, with 13 bases spanning the gap.

This clonotype showed up just a few times. The chain couples TRBV24-1 to TRBJ2-2; D tentatively fits TRBD1 or TRBD2 (6 bases each). Looked up from germline, CDR1 is KGHDR and CDR2 is SFDVKD. V was cut by 8 bases and J by 9 bases, with 18 bases left in between. CDR3 length equals 14 residues. The CDR3 is CATMDPGAGRELFF. CDR3 nucleotides: TGTGCCACCATGGATCCGGGGGCGGGGCGGGAGCTGTTTTTT.

This chain links TRBV29-1 with TRBJ1-2; TRBD1 aligns across 7 bases. After removal of 7 bases from V and 4 bases from J, the junction contained 9 bases not matched to a gene. There are 13 residues in the CDR3. CDR1 and CDR2 (germline): SQVTM, ANQGSEA. The CDR3 reads CSGAGGDFYGYTF. In DNA, the CDR3 is TGCAGCGGTGCAGGGGGGGATTTCTATGGCTACACCTTC.

The gene calls are TRBV5-1 and TRBJ2-3; unclear D gene. The germline V and J ends were trimmed by 0 bases and 2 bases, with 1 base remaining between them. CDR3 length equals 12 residues. CDR1 and CDR2 from the germline V gene are SGHRS and YFSETQ. The CDR3 is CASSLATDTQYF. DNA for the CDR3: TGCGCCAGCAGCTTGGCCACAGATACGCAGTATTTT.

This rearrangement joins TRBV6-1 to TRBJ1-5; D perhaps matches TRBD1 (5 bases). This CDR3 is 17 amino acids long. V lost 6 bases and J lost 0, with 18 bases in between. Germline CDR1 is MNHNS and CDR2 is SASEGT. The chain's CDR3 is CASRPGPDDYSNQPQHF. The DNA for the CDR3 is TGTGCCAGCAGACCGGGGCCCGACGATTATAGCAATCAGCCCCAGCATTTT.

The table lists this clonotype with a few counts. The chain recombines TRBV5-4 with TRBJ2-7; 10 bases fit TRBD1. The CDR3 contains 15 residues. J was trimmed by 1 base and V by 4 bases; bases with no gene match: 5. CDR1 is SGHNT and CDR2 is YYREEE in the germline V gene (reference sequence). The CDR3 spells CASSLGGQGSYEQYF. For the CDR3, the DNA is TGTGCCAGCAGCCTGGGGGGACAGGGGTCCTACGAGCAGTACTTC.

V is TRBV19 and J is TRBJ2-7; possibly TRBD1 or TRBD2 for D (5 bases each). Germline V gene data show CDR1 as LNHDA and CDR2 as SQIVND (reference sequence). The CDR3 runs to 14 residues. V lost 4 bases and J lost 3, with 13 bases in between. The CDR3 DNA reads as TGTGCCAGTAGTAGGGCCGGGGCAGTCTACGAGCAGTACTTC. Amino acids: CASSRAGAVYEQYF.

This clonotype has just one count. The CDR3 sequence: CATASGQATGNTIYF. The DNA for the CDR3 is TGTGCCACCGCGTCAGGACAGGCTACTGGAAACACCATATATTTT. This chain joins TRBV10-3 and TRBJ1-3; 7 positions match TRBD1. This CDR3 has 15 residues. Per the germline V gene, CDR1 is ENHRY and CDR2 is SYGVKD. The V and J ends lost 10 bases and 2 bases, in that order; junction bases with no gene match: 11.

J is TRBJ1-6 and V is TRBV19; D gene ambiguous. The CDR3 runs to 15 residues. V lost 3 bases and J 3 bases, leaving 9 bases between the germline ends. In germline, CDR1 is LNHDA, CDR2 SQIVND (reference sequence). Written as DNA, the CDR3 is TGTGCCAGTAGTATCCGGGCCGGCTATAATTCACCCCTCCACTTT. Translation gives CASSIRAGYNSPLHF.

This chain links TRBV24-1 with TRBJ2-1; either TRBD1 or TRBD2 may fit D (5 bases each). There are 15 residues in the CDR3. The germline V gene has CDR1 KGHDR and CDR2 SFDVKD. Trimming cost V 7 bases and J 8 bases, with 20 bases left between them. CDR3 protein: CATSETPRGVYEQFF. DNA of the CDR3: TGTGCCACCAGCGAAACACCCAGAGGGGTGTATGAGCAGTTCTTC.

This clonotype was observed a few times. This chain links TRBV7-9 with TRBJ2-3; 10 bases map to TRBD2. The CDR3 extends over 16 amino acids. V lost 2 bases and J lost 5; bases outside the gene matches: 7. Germline V gene sequence: CDR1 SEHNR, CDR2 FQNEAQ (reference sequence). DNA for the CDR3: TGTGCCAGCAGCTTACCAGCGGGGGGGCAGGGAGATACGCAGTATTTT. Amino acid sequence: CASSLPAGGQGDTQYF.

The V gene is TRBV1, the J gene TRBJ2-3; TRBD2, the D gene given by the table, was not confirmed from the DNA. TRBV1 is described as a pseudogene. The CDR3 is 17 amino acids. The CDR3 DNA sequence: TGCACCAGCAGCAAGGGGGGACTAGCGGGGGCCCCAGATACGCAGTATTTT. Residues: CTSSKGGLAGAPDTQYF.

This clonotype was detected only a few times. J is TRBJ2-5 and V is TRBV7-7, with a tentative D call TRBD2 (5 bases). This CDR3 comprises 13 residues. Germline-derived CDR1 and CDR2 are SSHAT and FNYEAQ (reference sequence). Trimming removed 2 bases at V and 5 bases at J, with 9 bases between. The DNA for the CDR3 is TGTGCCAGCAGCTTACTCCGGAGGGAGACCCAGTACTTC. Translation gives CASSLLRRETQYF.

This clonotype appeared a few times. The chain joins TRBV19 to TRBJ1-5, with a possible D match to TRBD1 (5 bases). This CDR3 has 12 amino acids. The V end was cut by 7 bases, the J end by 5 bases, with 9 bases between. In germline, CDR1 is LNHDA, CDR2 SQIVND (reference sequence). The CDR3 DNA sequence: TGTGCCAGTAATAGGGGAGATCAGCCCCAGCATTTT. Translated, it gives CASNRGDQPQHF. Full variable domain (rest looked up from reference TRBV19 and TRBJ1-5): DGGITQSPKYLFRKEGQNVTLSCEQNLNHDAMYWYRQDPGQGLRLIYYSQIVNDFQKGDIAEGYSVSREKKESFPLTVTSAQKNPTAFYLCASNRGDQPQHFGDGTRLSIL.

V is TRBV29-1 and J is TRBJ2-5, with D unclear. The CDR3 consists of 11 residues. V shed 5 bases and J shed 7 bases, with 11 bases lying between them. The germline V gene has CDR1 SQVTM and CDR2 ANQGSEA. The CDR3 DNA reads TGCAGCGTTCGGTGGGGTCGGACCCAGTACTTC. It specifies CSVRWGRTQYF.

This clonotype has only a few counts. The V gene is TRBV7-2, the J gene TRBJ1-2; 9 positions agree with TRBD1. Germline lookup yields CDR1 SGHTA and CDR2 FQGNSA. This CDR3 is 15 amino acids long. Trimming took 5 bases from V and 3 from J; bases not matched to a gene: 7. CDR3 loop: CASSPYWTGDYGYTF. CDR3 DNA sequence: TGTGCCAGCAGCCCCTACTGGACAGGGGACTATGGCTACACCTTC.

The chain carries TRBV6-1 and TRBJ2-2, with 7 bases matching TRBD1. The CDR3 spans 12 residues. CDR1 and CDR2 (germline): MNHNS, SASEGT. Losses at the gene ends were 6 bases for V and 5 bases for J; bases not matched to a gene: 0. The CDR3 is CASRQGTGELFF. The CDR3 DNA is TGTGCCAGCAGACAGGGGACCGGGGAGCTGTTTTTT.